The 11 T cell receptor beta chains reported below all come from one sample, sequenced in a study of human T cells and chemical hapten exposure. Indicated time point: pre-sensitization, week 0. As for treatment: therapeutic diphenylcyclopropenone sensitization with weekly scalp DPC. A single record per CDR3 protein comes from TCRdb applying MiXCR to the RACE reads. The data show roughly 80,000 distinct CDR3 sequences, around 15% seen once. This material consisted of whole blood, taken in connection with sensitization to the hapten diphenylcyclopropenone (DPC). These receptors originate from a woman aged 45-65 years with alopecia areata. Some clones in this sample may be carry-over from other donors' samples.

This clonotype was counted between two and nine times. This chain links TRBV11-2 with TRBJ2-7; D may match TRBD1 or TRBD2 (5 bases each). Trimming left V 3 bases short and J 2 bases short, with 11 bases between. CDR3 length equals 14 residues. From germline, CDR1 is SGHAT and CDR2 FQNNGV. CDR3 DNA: TGTGCCAGCAGCTTCTCTCGGGGACCCTACGAGCAGTACTTC. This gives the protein CASSFSRGPYEQYF.

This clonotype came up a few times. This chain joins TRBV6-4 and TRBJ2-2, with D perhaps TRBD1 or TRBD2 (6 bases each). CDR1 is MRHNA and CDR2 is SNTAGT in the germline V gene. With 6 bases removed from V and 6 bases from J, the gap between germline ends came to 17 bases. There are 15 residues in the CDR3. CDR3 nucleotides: TGTGCCAGCAGCTCGGTGTACAGGGAGGCCGGGGAGCTGTTTTTT. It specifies CASSSVYREAGELFF.

This CDR3 reads CASSDQRDGSYEQYF. The CDR3 bases are TGTGCCAGCAGCGATCAACGGGATGGTTCCTACGAGCAGTACTTC. V is TRBV2 and J is TRBJ2-7, with TRBD2 as a possible D gene (5 bases). This CDR3 is built from 15 residues. The ends were cut back, 6 bases at V and 1 base at J, with 16 bases in the middle. Germline V gene sequence: CDR1 SNHLY, CDR2 FYNNEI. Full variable domain (remainder filled in from reference TRBV2 and TRBJ2-7): EPEVTQTPSHQVTQMGQEVILRCVPISNHLYFYWYRQILGQKVEFLVSFYNNEISEKSEIFDDQFSVERPDGSNFTLKIRSTKLEDSAMYFCASSDQRDGSYEQYFGPGTRLTVT.

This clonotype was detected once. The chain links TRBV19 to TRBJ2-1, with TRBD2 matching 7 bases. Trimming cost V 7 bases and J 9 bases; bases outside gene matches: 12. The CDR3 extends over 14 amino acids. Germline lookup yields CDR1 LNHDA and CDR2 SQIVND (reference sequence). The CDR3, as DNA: TGTGCCAGTAACTCCCCGGGTAGGGAGGGTGAGCAGTTCTTC. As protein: CASNSPGREGEQFF.

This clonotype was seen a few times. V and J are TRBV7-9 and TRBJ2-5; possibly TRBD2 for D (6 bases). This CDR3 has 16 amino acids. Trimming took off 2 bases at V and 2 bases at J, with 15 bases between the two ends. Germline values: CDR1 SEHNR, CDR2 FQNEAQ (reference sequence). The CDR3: CASSLRDPGLQETQYF. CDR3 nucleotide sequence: TGTGCCAGCAGCTTAAGGGACCCGGGACTTCAAGAGACCCAGTACTTC. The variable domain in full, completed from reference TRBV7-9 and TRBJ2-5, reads DTGVSQNPRHKITKRGQNVTFRCDPISEHNRLYWYRQTLGQGPEFLTYFQNEAQLEKSRLLSDRFSAERPKGSFSTLEIQRTEQGDSAMYLCASSLRDPGLQETQYFGPGTRLLVL.

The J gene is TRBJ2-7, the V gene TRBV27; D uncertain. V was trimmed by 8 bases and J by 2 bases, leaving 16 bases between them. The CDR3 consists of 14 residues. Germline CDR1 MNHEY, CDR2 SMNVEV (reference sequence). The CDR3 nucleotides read TGTGCCAGCCGGGCCAAGAATCCCCCCTACGAGCAGTACTTC. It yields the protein CASRAKNPPYEQYF.

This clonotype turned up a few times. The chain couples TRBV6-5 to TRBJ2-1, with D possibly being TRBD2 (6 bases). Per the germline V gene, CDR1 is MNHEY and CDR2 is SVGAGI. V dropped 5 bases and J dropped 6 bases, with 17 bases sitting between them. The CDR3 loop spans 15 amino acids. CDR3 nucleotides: TGTGCCAGCAGTCTTAGCAGGAGGGGAGGCAATGAGCAGTTCTTC. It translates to CASSLSRRGGNEQFF.

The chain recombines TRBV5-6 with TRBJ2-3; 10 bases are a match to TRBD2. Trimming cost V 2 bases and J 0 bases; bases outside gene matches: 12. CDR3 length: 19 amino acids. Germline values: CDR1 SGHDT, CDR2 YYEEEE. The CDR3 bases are TGTGCCAGCAGCTTATTGAAGCTAGCGGGAGTAATAAGCACAGATACGCAGTATTTT. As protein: CASSLLKLAGVISTDTQYF. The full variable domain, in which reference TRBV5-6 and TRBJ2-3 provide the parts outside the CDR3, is DAGVTQSPTHLIKTRGQQVTLRCSPKSGHDTVSWYQQALGQGPQFIFQYYEEEERQRGNFPDRFSGHQFPNYSSELNVNALLLGDSALYLCASSLLKLAGVISTDTQYFGPGTRLTVL.

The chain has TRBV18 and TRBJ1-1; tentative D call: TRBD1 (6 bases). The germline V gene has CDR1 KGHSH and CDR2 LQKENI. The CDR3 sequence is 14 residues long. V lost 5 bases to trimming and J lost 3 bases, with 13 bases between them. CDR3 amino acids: CASSGQKKHTEAFF. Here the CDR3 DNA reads TGTGCCAGCTCAGGACAGAAGAAACACACTGAAGCTTTCTTT.

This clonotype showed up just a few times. The CDR3 loop reads CATGRVENTGELFF. For the CDR3, the DNA is TGTGCCACCGGTCGGGTGGAGAACACCGGGGAGCTGTTTTTT. This rearrangement joins TRBV24-1 to TRBJ2-2; D uncertain. CDR1 KGHDR and CDR2 SFDVKD come from the germline V gene. V lost 9 bases, J lost 1 base, and 11 bases lay in between. The CDR3 is 14 residues long.

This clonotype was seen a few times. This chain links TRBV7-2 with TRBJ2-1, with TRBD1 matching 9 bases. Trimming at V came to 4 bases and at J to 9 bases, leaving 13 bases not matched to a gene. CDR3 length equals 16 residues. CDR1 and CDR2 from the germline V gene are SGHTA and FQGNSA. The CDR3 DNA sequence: TGTGCCAGCAGCTGGGGACAGGGAGGCATTGGTAGTGAGCAGTTCTTC. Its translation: CASSWGQGGIGSEQFF.